This TCR beta chain was retrieved from a study of cytomegalovirus exposure and HLA in healthy donors. The length of the CDR3 is 19 residues. The V and J ends lost 2 bases and 2 bases, in that order; junction bases with no gene match: 16. Germline V gives CDR1 SEHNR, CDR2 FQNEAQ (reference sequence). Study-wide results and caveats: Researchers reported that a few CMV-associated chains were confirmed in vitro as CMV antigen-specific.

Regarding this clone: Its specificity is unknown.

The PCR had 60 Vbeta and 13 Jbeta primers. Repertoires were generated with immunoSEQ multiplex PCR, while TCRdb's copy carries only in-frame clones and drops some. This table has more than 100,000 clones, 85% to 90% appearing once. Sequencing input: PBMCs. The chain links TRBV7-9 to TRBJ2-3, with 7 nucleotides matching TRBD1. The TCR was taken from a young woman in good health and CMV-seronegative. Here the CDR3 DNA reads TGTGCCAGCAGCTTACGAAAACTAGGACAGGCGCTATTCACAGATACGCAGTATTTT. Translation gives CASSLRKLGQALFTDTQYF.